The rows below give T cell receptor beta chains drawn from one sample of a study of naive and memory T cell subsets. One entry per CDR3 protein, called by TCRdb with MiXCR from the UMI-ligation and nested PCR reads. The data hold 98,000 or so distinct CDR3 sequences, with 11% observed a single time. The sequenced sample was naive CD4+ T cells from blood. The receptors derive from a human donor in good health. Both conserved end residues are part of each CDR3. Fields, in order: V gene, CDR3 length, J gene, D gene, clone size, CDR3 DNA, CDR3 protein. A D gene is named only where the DNA matches it firmly. Clone size is stated in some rows and not others, as once, few, many or a class when expanded.

V: TRBV6-5
length: 14
J: TRBJ1-6
D: TRBD1
size: .
DNA: TGTGCCAGCAGAGAGGGGACAGGGAATTCACCCCTCCACTTT
CDR3: CASREGTGNSPLHF

V: TRBV4-2
length: 15
J: TRBJ2-1
D: TRBD1
size: .
DNA: TGTGCCAGCAGCCAAGAGCAGGGGGCGTTCCATGAGCAGTTCTTC
CDR3: CASSQEQGAFHEQFF

V: TRBV7-9
length: 18
J: TRBJ2-3
D: TRBD1
size: many
DNA: TGTGCCAGCAGCTTAGCTCTTGGGAGACAGGGGGCGGCAGATACGCAGTATTTT
CDR3: CASSLALGRQGAADTQYF

V: TRBV6-6
length: 16
J: TRBJ2-7
D: TRBD1
size: .
DNA: TGTGCCAGCAGTTACCCTAGGACAGGCCCAACCTACGAGCAGTACTTC
CDR3: CASSYPRTGPTYEQYF

V: TRBV3-1
length: 15
J: TRBJ2-7
D: .
size: once
DNA: TGTGCCAGCAGCCAAGAACGCTCGGCCGTCTACGAGCAGTACTTC
CDR3: CASSQERSAVYEQYF

V: TRBV6-2/TRBV6-3
length: 13
J: TRBJ2-2
D: .
size: many
DNA: TGTGCCAGCAGCCAGGGTACCACCGGGGAGCTGTTTTTT
CDR3: CASSQGTTGELFF

V: TRBV2
length: 16
J: TRBJ1-2
D: TRBD1
size: .
DNA: TGTGCCAGCAGTGTTCAGGGGGCGTATTTTAACGGTGGCTACACCTTC
CDR3: CASSVQGAYFNGGYTF

V: TRBV18
length: 14
J: TRBJ1-6
D: .
size: .
DNA: TGTGCCAGCTCATCGAGCTCCTATAATTCACCCCTCCACTTT
CDR3: CASSSSSYNSPLHF

V: TRBV29-1
length: 15
J: TRBJ2-3
D: TRBD2
size: .
DNA: TGCAGCGTTCCACCACTAGCGGGAGAGCCAGATACGCAGTATTTT
CDR3: CSVPPLAGEPDTQYF

V: TRBV12-3/TRBV12-4
length: 11
J: TRBJ2-5
D: .
size: many
DNA: TGTGCCAGCAGGCAACTAGGGACCCAGTACTTC
CDR3: CASRQLGTQYF

V: TRBV14
length: 14
J: TRBJ1-4
D: .
size: few
DNA: TGTGCCAGCAGCCTCACAGGGCTACGGGAAAAACTGTTTTTT
CDR3: CASSLTGLREKLFF

V: TRBV28
length: 16
J: TRBJ2-7
D: TRBD1
size: .
DNA: TGTGCCAGCAGTTCCTATTTAGGACAGGTGAGCTACGAGCAGTACTTC
CDR3: CASSSYLGQVSYEQYF

V: TRBV6-5
length: 16
J: TRBJ2-3
D: TRBD2
size: few
DNA: TGTGCCAGCAGGTCCCGAGCGGGGGGTAGCACAGATACGCAGTATTTT
CDR3: CASRSRAGGSTDTQYF

V: TRBV6-2/TRBV6-3
length: 13
J: TRBJ1-1
D: .
size: few
DNA: TGTGCCAGCAGTTACGGGAGCCCCTGGGGAGCTTTCTTT
CDR3: CASSYGSPWGAFF

V: TRBV20-1
length: 14
J: TRBJ1-5
D: TRBD1
size: few
DNA: TGCAGTGCTATACCGTCAGGGGGCGGGCAGCCCCAGCATTTT
CDR3: CSAIPSGGGQPQHF

V: TRBV12-3/TRBV12-4
length: 13
J: TRBJ2-7
D: .
size: .
DNA: TGTGCCAGCAGTGCCAGGGCCCCGGGTATGCGGTACTTC
CDR3: CASSARAPGMRYF

V: TRBV19
length: 16
J: TRBJ1-2
D: .
size: many
DNA: TGTGCCAGTAGTACCCACGGGGAGGTCACGAACTATGGCTACACCTTC
CDR3: CASSTHGEVTNYGYTF

V: TRBV2
length: 12
J: TRBJ2-3
D: .
size: .
DNA: TGTGCCAGCAGTGAATCCGGAGATACGCAGTATTTT
CDR3: CASSESGDTQYF

V: TRBV5-1
length: 16
J: TRBJ2-7
D: TRBD1
size: few
DNA: TGCGCCAGCAGCTTGGCCGATCGGGGACAGGTCTACGAGCAGTACTTC
CDR3: CASSLADRGQVYEQYF

V: TRBV28
length: 15
J: TRBJ1-5
D: TRBD1
size: few
DNA: TGTGCCACCAGACAGGGATTTTATAGCAATCAGCCCCAGCATTTT
CDR3: CATRQGFYSNQPQHF

V: TRBV6-6
length: 13
J: TRBJ2-7
D: .
size: few
DNA: TGTGCCAGCAGAGACCAGGGGGGGTACGAGCAGTACTTC
CDR3: CASRDQGGYEQYF

V: TRBV20-1
length: 13
J: TRBJ2-7
D: .
size: few
DNA: TGCAGTGCTAGGGGGGACGTTACCTACGAGCAGTACTTC
CDR3: CSARGDVTYEQYF

V: TRBV28
length: 12
J: TRBJ2-7
D: .
size: many
DNA: TGTGCCAGCAGCCAATGGGGCTACGAGCAGTACTTC
CDR3: CASSQWGYEQYF

V: TRBV7-9
length: 13
J: TRBJ2-2
D: .
size: .
DNA: TGTGCCGGTTTAGCGGAAGAACACCGGGAGCTGTTTTTT
CDR3: CAGLAEEHRELFF

V: TRBV3-1
length: 16
J: TRBJ1-6
D: TRBD1
size: few
DNA: TGTGCCAGCAGCCAAGACAGGACAGGAAGTTATTCACCCCTCCACTTT
CDR3: CASSQDRTGSYSPLHF

V: TRBV20-1
length: 14
J: TRBJ2-7
D: TRBD1
size: many
DNA: TGCAGTGCTAGAACCGGGACAGGGACCTACGAGCAGTACTTC
CDR3: CSARTGTGTYEQYF

V: TRBV29-1
length: 17
J: TRBJ2-3
D: TRBD1
size: .
DNA: TGCAGCGTTGCTGGAGACAGGGGGTCCCCCTTGTCAGATACGCAGTATTTT
CDR3: CSVAGDRGSPLSDTQYF

V: TRBV7-9
length: 19
J: TRBJ2-1
D: TRBD2
size: many
DNA: TGTGCCAGCAGCTTAAGGGGGACTAGCGGGAGTGCGACCTACAATGAGCAGTTCTTC
CDR3: CASSLRGTSGSATYNEQFF

V: TRBV6-5
length: 15
J: TRBJ1-1
D: TRBD1
size: .
DNA: TGTGCCAGCAGCGCTGGACAGGGTAGGAACACTGAAGCTTTCTTT
CDR3: CASSAGQGRNTEAFF

V: TRBV18
length: 16
J: TRBJ1-4
D: TRBD1
size: many
DNA: TGTGCCAGCTCACATCAGGGGGCCGTGACTAATGAAAAACTGTTTTTT
CDR3: CASSHQGAVTNEKLFF

V: TRBV4-3
length: 15
J: TRBJ1-3
D: .
size: .
DNA: TGCGCCAGCAGCCAAGATCGGGGCCAGGGAAACACCATATATTTT
CDR3: CASSQDRGQGNTIYF

V: TRBV12-3/TRBV12-4
length: 14
J: TRBJ2-3
D: .
size: .
DNA: TGTGCCAGCAGTTCCAGGCCTAGCACAGATACGCAGTATTTT
CDR3: CASSSRPSTDTQYF

V: TRBV7-9
length: 15
J: TRBJ2-2
D: TRBD1
size: .
DNA: TGTGCCAGCAGGCGGACAGGGCTTGTCTTGCGGGAGCTGTTTTTT
CDR3: CASRRTGLVLRELFF

V: TRBV6-1
length: 17
J: TRBJ1-5
D: .
size: few
DNA: TGTGCCAGCTCCGGCAGGCTTTTCGGTGGTAGCAATCAGCCCCAGCATTTT
CDR3: CASSGRLFGGSNQPQHF

V: TRBV3-1
length: 11
J: TRBJ1-1
D: .
size: .
DNA: TGTGCCAGCAGCCAAGGGGAGAGGGCTTTCTTT
CDR3: CASSQGERAFF

V: TRBV12-3/TRBV12-4
length: 13
J: TRBJ1-5
D: TRBD1
size: .
DNA: TGTGCCAGCAGGGGACAGGGAGCGCAGCCCCAGCATTTT
CDR3: CASRGQGAQPQHF

V: TRBV6-5
length: 15
J: TRBJ2-3
D: .
size: .
DNA: TGTGCCAGCAGTTACTCGCTGGATAGCACAGATACACAGTATTTT
CDR3: CASSYSLDSTDTQYF

V: TRBV18
length: 15
J: TRBJ1-4
D: .
size: .
DNA: TGTGCCAGCTCACCGCAGTACGACAGTAATGAAAAACTGTTTTTT
CDR3: CASSPQYDSNEKLFF

V: TRBV27
length: 14
J: TRBJ1-3
D: .
size: .
DNA: TGTGCCAGCAGTTTAGCAGGGACTGGAAACACCATATATTTT
CDR3: CASSLAGTGNTIYF

V: TRBV7-2
length: 17
J: TRBJ1-3
D: .
size: .
DNA: TGTGCCAGCAGCTTAGGGCCGAGTCCGCCGAATCGAAACACCATATATTTT
CDR3: CASSLGPSPPNRNTIYF

V: TRBV19
length: 13
J: TRBJ2-7
D: .
size: .
DNA: TGTGCCAGTAGTCCCGCGGCGGGCTACGAGCAGTACTTC
CDR3: CASSPAAGYEQYF

V: TRBV3-1
length: 15
J: TRBJ2-4
D: TRBD1
size: .
DNA: TGTGCCAGCAGCCAAGACGGGGACAGTGGGGACATTCAGTACTTC
CDR3: CASSQDGDSGDIQYF

V: TRBV14
length: 17
J: TRBJ2-7
D: TRBD1
size: .
DNA: TGTGCCAGCAGCCAAGATCTAATCAGGGACAGGGCTTACGAGCAGTACTTC
CDR3: CASSQDLIRDRAYEQYF

V: TRBV5-5
length: 16
J: TRBJ2-7
D: .
size: few
DNA: TGTGCCAGCAGCTTGGACAAGGCAAGGAGCTCCTACGAGCAGTACTTC
CDR3: CASSLDKARSSYEQYF

V: TRBV6-1
length: 16
J: TRBJ2-7
D: .
size: .
DNA: TGTGCCAGCAGTGTCGAAGCCCGACGAAAGTCCTACGAGCAGTACTTC
CDR3: CASSVEARRKSYEQYF

V: TRBV20-1
length: 12
J: TRBJ2-1
D: .
size: many
DNA: TGCAGTGTGGGGGTTCCCTACAATGAGCAGTTCTTC
CDR3: CSVGVPYNEQFF

V: TRBV18
length: 15
J: TRBJ1-5
D: TRBD1
size: few
DNA: TGTGCCAGCTCACTGGACAGGGGTAGCAATCAGCCCCAGCATTTT
CDR3: CASSLDRGSNQPQHF

V: TRBV5-1
length: 16
J: TRBJ2-4
D: TRBD2
size: few
DNA: TGCGCCAGCAGCTCCACTAGCGGGGGGGCCGGGAACATTCAGTACTTC
CDR3: CASSSTSGGAGNIQYF

V: TRBV4-2
length: 12
J: TRBJ2-7
D: .
size: .
DNA: TGTGCCAGCAGCCAGTCTGGCTACGAGCAGTACTTC
CDR3: CASSQSGYEQYF

V: TRBV12-3/TRBV12-4
length: 17
J: TRBJ2-5
D: TRBD1
size: many
DNA: TGTGCCAGCAGTTTAAAGTCGGGACAGGAGTACCAAGAGACCCAGTACTTC
CDR3: CASSLKSGQEYQETQYF

V: TRBV18
length: 16
J: TRBJ2-5
D: .
size: few
DNA: TGTGCCAGCTCACAGACCCCCCCGGGTTGGCAAGAGACCCAGTACTTC
CDR3: CASSQTPPGWQETQYF

V: TRBV7-2
length: 16
J: TRBJ2-3
D: TRBD2
size: .
DNA: TGTGCCAGCAGCCTTACACCGGGACTAGCGGCAGATACGCAGTATTTT
CDR3: CASSLTPGLAADTQYF

V: TRBV20-1
length: 17
J: TRBJ1-6
D: TRBD1
size: .
DNA: TGCAGTGCTTTCCCCGGGACAGGGGCCCTCTCTAATTCACCCCTCCACTTT
CDR3: CSAFPGTGALSNSPLHF